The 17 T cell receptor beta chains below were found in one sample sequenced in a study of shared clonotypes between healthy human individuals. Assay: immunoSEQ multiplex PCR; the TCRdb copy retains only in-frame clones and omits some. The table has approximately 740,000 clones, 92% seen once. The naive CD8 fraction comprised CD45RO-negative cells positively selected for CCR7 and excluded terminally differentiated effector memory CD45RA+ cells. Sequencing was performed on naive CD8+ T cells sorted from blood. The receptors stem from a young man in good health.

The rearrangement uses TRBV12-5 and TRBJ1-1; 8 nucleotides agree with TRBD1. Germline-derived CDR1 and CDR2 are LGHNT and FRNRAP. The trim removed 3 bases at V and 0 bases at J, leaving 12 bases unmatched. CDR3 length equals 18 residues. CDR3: CASGFSRGQGAMNTEAFF. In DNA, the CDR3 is TGTGCTAGTGGTTTTTCCCGTGGCCAGGGGGCTATGAACACTGAAGCTTTCTTT.

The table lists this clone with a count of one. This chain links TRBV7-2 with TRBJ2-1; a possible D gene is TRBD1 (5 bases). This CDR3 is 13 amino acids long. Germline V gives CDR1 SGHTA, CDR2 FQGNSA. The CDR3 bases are TGTGCGGGTCTGACAGAGTCCTACAATGAGCAGTTCTTC. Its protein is CAGLTESYNEQFF. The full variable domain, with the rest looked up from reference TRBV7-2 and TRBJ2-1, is GAGVSQSPSNKVTEKGKDVELRCDPISGHTALYWYRQSLGQGLEFLIYFQGNSAPDKSGLPSDRFSAERTGGSVSTLTIQRTQQEDSAVYLCAGLTESYNEQFFGPGTRLTVL.

The CDR3 bases are TGTGCCACCAGCAGAGGGGAGATTTTAGGGGGCAATGAGCAGTTCTTC. This translates into CATSRGEILGGNEQFF. This rearrangement joins TRBV15 to TRBJ2-1; D perhaps matches TRBD1 (6 bases). Germline CDR1 and CDR2: LNHNV and YYDKDF (reference sequence). V lost 1 base and J lost 6, with 16 bases in between. The CDR3 is 16 residues long.

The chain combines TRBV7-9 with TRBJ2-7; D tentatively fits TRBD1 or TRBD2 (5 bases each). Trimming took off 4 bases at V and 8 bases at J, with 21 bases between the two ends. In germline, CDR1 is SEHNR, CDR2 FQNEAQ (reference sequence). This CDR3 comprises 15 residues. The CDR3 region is CASSSPRGDLWQQYF. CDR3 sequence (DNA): TGTGCCAGCAGCTCCCCTCGGGGCGACCTTTGGCAGCAGTACTTC.

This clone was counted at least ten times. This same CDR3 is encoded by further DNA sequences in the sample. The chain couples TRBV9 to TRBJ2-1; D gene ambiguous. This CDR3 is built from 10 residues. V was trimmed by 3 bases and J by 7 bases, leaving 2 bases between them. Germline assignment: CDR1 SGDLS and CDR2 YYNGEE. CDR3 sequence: CASSGNEQFF. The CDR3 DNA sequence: TGTGCCAGCAGCGGAAATGAGCAGTTCTTC.

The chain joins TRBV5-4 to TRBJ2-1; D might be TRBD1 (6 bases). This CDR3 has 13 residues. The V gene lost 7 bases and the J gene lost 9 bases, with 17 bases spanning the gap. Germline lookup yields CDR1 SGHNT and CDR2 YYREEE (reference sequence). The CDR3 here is CASRASGASEQFF. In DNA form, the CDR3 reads TGTGCCAGCCGAGCATCAGGGGCTAGTGAGCAGTTCTTC.

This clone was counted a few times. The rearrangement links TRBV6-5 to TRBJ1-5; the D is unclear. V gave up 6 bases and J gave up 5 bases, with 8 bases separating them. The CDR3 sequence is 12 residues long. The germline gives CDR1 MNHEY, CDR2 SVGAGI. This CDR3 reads CASRRGDQPQHF. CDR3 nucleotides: TGTGCCAGCAGACGCGGTGATCAGCCCCAGCATTTT.

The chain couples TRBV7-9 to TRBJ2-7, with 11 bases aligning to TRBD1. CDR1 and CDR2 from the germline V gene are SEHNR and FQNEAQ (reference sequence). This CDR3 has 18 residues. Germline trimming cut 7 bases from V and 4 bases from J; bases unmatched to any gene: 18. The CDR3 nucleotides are TGTGCCAGCATCACTCAGAGGGCTGCGGGACAGGGGGATTACGAGCAGTACTTC. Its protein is CASITQRAAGQGDYEQYF.

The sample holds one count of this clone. CDR3 DNA sequence: TGTGCCAGCAGTTTTTTCGGGACAGGGGATTATGTCGAGCAGTACTTC. The encoded protein is CASSFFGTGDYVEQYF. V and J are TRBV28 and TRBJ2-7; 10 nucleotides agree with TRBD1. Losses at the gene ends were 3 bases for V and 6 bases for J; bases not matched to a gene: 11. Germline assignment: CDR1 MDHEN and CDR2 SYDVKM. CDR3 length: 16 residues.

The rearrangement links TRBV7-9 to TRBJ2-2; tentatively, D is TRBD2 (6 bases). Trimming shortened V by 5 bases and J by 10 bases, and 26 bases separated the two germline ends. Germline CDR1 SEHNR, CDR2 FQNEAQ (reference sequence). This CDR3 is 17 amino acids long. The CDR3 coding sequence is TGTGCCAGCAGCATAAGAAGACCGGGAGCGGAACCCCTGGAGCTGTTTTTT. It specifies CASSIRRPGAEPLELFF.

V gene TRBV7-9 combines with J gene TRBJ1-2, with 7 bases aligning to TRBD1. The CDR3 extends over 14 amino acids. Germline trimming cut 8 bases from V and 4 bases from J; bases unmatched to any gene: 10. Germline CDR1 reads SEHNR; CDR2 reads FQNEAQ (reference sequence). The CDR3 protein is CASAPDRDVYGYTF. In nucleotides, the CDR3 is TGTGCCAGCGCACCCGACAGGGACGTCTATGGCTACACCTTC. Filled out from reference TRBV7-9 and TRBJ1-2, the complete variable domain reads DTGVSQNPRHKITKRGQNVTFRCDPISEHNRLYWYRQTLGQGPEFLTYFQNEAQLEKSRLLSDRFSAERPKGSFSTLEIQRTEQGDSAMYLCASAPDRDVYGYTFGSGTRLTVV.

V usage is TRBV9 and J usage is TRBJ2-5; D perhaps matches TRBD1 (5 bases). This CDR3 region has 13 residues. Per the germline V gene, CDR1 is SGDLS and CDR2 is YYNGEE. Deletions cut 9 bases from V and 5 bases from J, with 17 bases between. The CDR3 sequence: CANPRRGWETQYF. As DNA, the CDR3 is TGTGCCAACCCGAGAAGGGGCTGGGAGACCCAGTACTTC.

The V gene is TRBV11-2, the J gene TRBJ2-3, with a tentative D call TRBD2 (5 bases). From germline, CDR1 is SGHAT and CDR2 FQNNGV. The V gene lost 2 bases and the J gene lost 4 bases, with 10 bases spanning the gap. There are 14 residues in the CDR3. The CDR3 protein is CASSLRGGPDTQYF. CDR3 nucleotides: TGTGCCAGCAGCTTACGGGGTGGTCCAGATACGCAGTATTTT.

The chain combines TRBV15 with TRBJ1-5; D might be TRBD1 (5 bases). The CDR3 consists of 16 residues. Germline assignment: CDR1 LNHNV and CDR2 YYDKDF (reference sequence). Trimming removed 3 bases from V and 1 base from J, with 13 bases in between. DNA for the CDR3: TGTGCCACCAGCAGTCCCCGGGACGGGAGCAATCAGCCCCAGCATTTT. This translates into CATSSPRDGSNQPQHF.

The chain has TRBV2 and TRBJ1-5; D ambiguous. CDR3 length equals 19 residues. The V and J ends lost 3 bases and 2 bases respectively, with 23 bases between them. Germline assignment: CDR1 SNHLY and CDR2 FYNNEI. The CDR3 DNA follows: TGTGCCAGCAGTGACGAACCGGGTTCACGAACATGGGGCAATCAGCCCCAGCATTTT. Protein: CASSDEPGSRTWGNQPQHF. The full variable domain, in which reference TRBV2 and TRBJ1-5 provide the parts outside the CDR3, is EPEVTQTPSHQVTQMGQEVILRCVPISNHLYFYWYRQILGQKVEFLVSFYNNEISEKSEIFDDQFSVERPDGSNFTLKIRSTKLEDSAMYFCASSDEPGSRTWGNQPQHFGDGTRLSIL.

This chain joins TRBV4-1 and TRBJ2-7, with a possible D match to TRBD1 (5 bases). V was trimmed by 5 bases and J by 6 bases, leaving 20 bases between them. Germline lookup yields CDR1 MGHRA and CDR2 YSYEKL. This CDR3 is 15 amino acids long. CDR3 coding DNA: TGCGCCAGCAGCTCTCCGGCAGGGCTAGGGTTCGAGCAGTACTTC. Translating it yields CASSSPAGLGFEQYF.

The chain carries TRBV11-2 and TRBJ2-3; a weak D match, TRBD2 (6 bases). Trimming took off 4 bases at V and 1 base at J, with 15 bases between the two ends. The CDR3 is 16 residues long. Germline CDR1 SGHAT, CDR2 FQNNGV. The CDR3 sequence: CASSSRLEGGTDTQYF. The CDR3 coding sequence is TGTGCCAGCAGCTCCCGACTAGAGGGTGGCACAGATACGCAGTATTTT.